This TCR beta chain is from a study of T cell responses to AZD1222 COVID-19 vaccine. Study-level findings and limits: Distributed over spike, vaccine-associated CD4 TCRs predominated at 160-218 and 743-854.

V dropped 3 bases and J dropped 6 bases, with 9 bases sitting between them. The CDR3 spans 13 residues. From germline, CDR1 is SGHTA and CDR2 FQGNSA. To note about this clone: Its target is not known.

The protocol was immunoSEQ multiplex PCR, while the TCRdb copy is restricted to in-frame clones and leaves out a portion. Of roughly 100,000 clones listed, roughly 93% are singletons. The sample consisted of peripheral blood, taken on day 0 of AZD1222 vaccination. The rearrangement uses TRBV7-2 and TRBJ1-5, with D unclear. The clonotype originates from an adult in good health. The CDR3 sequence: CASSFLRFQPQHF. In nucleotides, the CDR3 is TGTGCCAGCAGCTTCCTGCGGTTTCAGCCCCAGCATTTT.